Below are 8 T cell receptor beta chains sequenced from a single sample in a study of beta chain features in type 1 diabetes. These receptors have no identified antigens. As every portion of the isolated RNA was reverse transcribed, the sequencing read expressed TCRB transcripts. Profiled with immunoSEQ multiplex PCR; TCRdb holds only in-frame clones, not every one. The sample yields around 150,000 clones, over 9% seen once. Study-level points and caveats: Shortening that was moderate but significant affected the TCRB CDR3s of Type 1 diabetes patients in all four CD4+ subsets.

The specimen sequenced was central memory CD4+ T cells from blood. The origin of the receptors is a man aged 30-40 years with type 1 diabetes.

The chain has TRBV19 and TRBJ1-1; D gene ambiguous. CDR1 and CDR2 from the germline V gene are LNHDA and SQIVND (reference sequence). The CDR3 consists of 11 residues. With 9 bases removed from V and 11 bases from J, the gap between germline ends came to 16 bases. CDR3 residues: CARLCQDSAFF. CDR3 in DNA: TGTGCCAGATTATGTCAGGATTCGGCTTTCTTT.

The V call is TRBV7-9, the J call TRBJ1-1, with D perhaps matching TRBD1 (6 bases). The CDR3 is made up of 14 amino acids. Germline assignment: CDR1 SEHNR and CDR2 FQNEAQ (reference sequence). V was clipped by 5 bases and J by 5 bases, with 15 bases between them. CDR3 amino acids: CASSPQGWGTEAFF. As DNA, the CDR3 is TGTGCCAGCAGCCCACAGGGTTGGGGTACTGAAGCTTTCTTT.

V usage is TRBV11-2 and J usage is TRBJ2-1, with D possibly matching TRBD2 (6 bases). The germline V gene encodes CDR1 SGHAT and CDR2 FQNNGV. Trimming took 6 bases from V and 0 from J, leaving 12 bases between them. CDR3 length: 15 amino acids. Written as DNA, the CDR3 is TGTGCCAGCAGTGTAGGGACTGGCTCCTACAATGAGCAGTTCTTC. Translating gives CASSVGTGSYNEQFF.

In this sample, this clone turned up a few times. The chain has TRBV2 and TRBJ2-1, with TRBD2 identical over 10 bases. Germline values: CDR1 SNHLY, CDR2 FYNNEI. After removal of 5 bases from V and 8 bases from J, the junction contained 9 bases not matched to a gene. The CDR3 length is 15 residues. CDR3 sequence (DNA): TGTGCCAGCAGTTATACAGCGGGAGGGGGCCATGAGCAGTTCTTC. Its translation: CASSYTAGGGHEQFF.

This clone was observed a few times. V gene TRBV27 combines with J gene TRBJ2-3; D gene ambiguous. V lost 5 bases and J lost 0, with 9 bases in between. The CDR3 is 14 amino acids. Germline CDR1 reads MNHEY; CDR2 reads SMNVEV (reference sequence). The CDR3 here is CASSQTSSTDTQYF. CDR3 DNA: TGTGCCAGCAGTCAAACAAGTAGCACAGATACGCAGTATTTT.

The J gene is TRBJ2-1, the V gene TRBV19, with 7 bases that match TRBD2. CDR1 and CDR2 from the germline V gene are LNHDA and SQIVND (reference sequence). The CDR3 runs 14 residues. V shed 1 base and J 7 bases; nucleotides not matched to a gene: 4. CDR3 DNA: TGTGCCAGTAGTATAGGCGGGAGTACAAATGAGCAGTTCTTC. This codes for CASSIGGSTNEQFF.

The chain has TRBV28 and TRBJ1-1; 8 nucleotides match TRBD1. V lost 6 bases and J lost 6; bases outside the gene matches: 6. Looked up from germline, CDR1 is MDHEN and CDR2 is SYDVKM. The CDR3 covers 13 residues. The DNA for the CDR3 is TGTGCCAGCAGCACCGACAGGGGACCTGAAGCTTTCTTT. Translation gives CASSTDRGPEAFF.

The chain links TRBV2 to TRBJ1-5, with TRBD1 matching 7 bases. Germline CDR1 and CDR2: SNHLY and FYNNEI. The V gene end was trimmed by 11 bases and the J gene end by 4 bases; junction bases not matched to a gene: 8. This CDR3 contains 13 residues. DNA for the CDR3: TGTGCCGGTGCGGGACAGTTGAATCAGCCCCAGCATTTT. Protein: CAGAGQLNQPQHF.